These 29 T cell receptor beta chains share one sample of origin, sequenced in a study of low-dose radiotherapy and immunotherapy resistance in tumors (dated by TCRdb to the early 2020s). Instrument on record: Illumina HiSeq 2500. First-strand cDNA was synthesized using Superscript III and a set of TRAV- and TRBV-specific primers, so that both TCRalpha and TCRbeta chains were covered. A roughly 19-cycle PCR with Phusion amplified the TCRs, pairing a constant-region primer with the adapter that was attached to the V primers. The raw public data were reprocessed by TCRdb itself: fastp quality trimming at Q25, MiXCR clonotype calling, in-frame beta chains only. Under each unique CDR3 protein, matching rows form one entry showing the most common genes and DNA. Present in this sample are about 58,000 distinct CDR3 sequences, about 25% of which were seen just once. Jointly, the top ten make up about 7% of the sample.

What this sample's time point label stands for: after trial treatment. What the treatment or condition label conveys for this sample: LDRT plus nivolumab, ipilimumab, low-dose cyclophosphamide and aspirin (RACIN trial). Sequenced here: PBMCs, sampled after low-dose radiotherapy plus immunotherapy. The receptors were sampled from a male donor with prostate cancer.

About this clonotype: A read error is likely here: a far larger clone is one base away. The genes are TRBV10-3 and TRBJ2-5; perhaps TRBD2 as D (6 bases). CDR1 and CDR2 (germline): ENHRY, SYGVKD. The CDR3 extends over 13 amino acids. V lost 3 bases, J lost 11 bases, and 16 bases lay in between. CDR3 nucleotide sequence: TGTGCCATCAGTGAAGGGACTCTTAATGAGCAGTACTTC. Translating it yields CAISEGTLNEQYF.

This clonotype showed up many times. This CDR3 is CSVVRTWNTEAFF. Written as DNA, the CDR3 is TGCAGCGTTGTCAGGACATGGAACACTGAAGCTTTCTTT. The chain joins TRBV29-1 to TRBJ1-1; tentatively, D is TRBD1 (5 bases). This CDR3 is 13 amino acids long. The germline V and J ends were trimmed by 4 bases and 1 base, with 10 bases remaining between them. Germline V gene lookup returns CDR1 SQVTM and CDR2 ANQGSEA.

This clonotype showed up just a few times. This chain connects TRBV6-5 to TRBJ1-3; unclear D gene. V dropped 5 bases and J dropped 3 bases, with 11 bases sitting between them. Germline V lookup: CDR1 MNHEY, CDR2 SVGAGI. This CDR3 is built from 14 residues. The CDR3 reads CASSPGGLGNTIYF. The CDR3 DNA sequence: TGTGCCAGCAGTCCAGGCGGGCTTGGAAACACCATATATTTT.

There are many counts of this clonotype. In DNA form, the CDR3 reads TGCGCCAGCAGCCAAGACAGGGGGCTAGAGCAGTTCTTC. Translation gives CASSQDRGLEQFF. The chain couples TRBV4-1 to TRBJ2-1, with 8 bases identical to TRBD1. The ends lost 0 bases at V and 10 bases at J; junction bases unmatched: 2. The germline V gene has CDR1 MGHRA and CDR2 YSYEKL. CDR3 length equals 13 residues.

V and J are TRBV20-1 and TRBJ2-4; D possibly corresponds to TRBD1 (5 bases). The CDR3 contains 12 residues. The ends were cut back, 5 bases at V and 5 bases at J, with 10 bases in the middle. Per germline, CDR1 DFQATT and CDR2 SNEGSKA (reference sequence). The CDR3 DNA follows: TGCAGTGCTGAAGCAGGGCAAAACATTCAGTACTTC. This codes for CSAEAGQNIQYF.

Ten or more counts support this clonotype. The chain combines TRBV9 with TRBJ2-2; D not certain. The CDR3 contains 16 residues. CDR1 SGDLS and CDR2 YYNGEE come from the germline V gene. V was shortened by 4 bases and J by 5 bases, with 18 bases between the two germline ends. CDR3 DNA sequence: TGTGCCAGCAGCCCCCCCCGGGTAGCCGGGACCGGGGAGCTGTTTTTT. Encoded protein: CASSPPRVAGTGELFF. The full variable domain, rest sourced from reference TRBV9 and TRBJ2-2, is DSGVTQTPKHLITATGQRVTLRCSPRSGDLSVYWYQQSLDQGLQFLIQYYNGEERAKGNILERFSAQQFPDLHSELNLSSLELGDSALYFCASSPPRVAGTGELFFGEGSRLTVL.

The rearrangement uses TRBV11-3 and TRBJ1-1; no clear D. Germline loops: CDR1 SGHNT, CDR2 YENEEA. The CDR3 spans 14 residues. Trimming removed 1 base at V and 4 bases at J, with 10 bases between. The CDR3 DNA sequence: TGTGCCAGCAGCTTAGGCCCAGGTAGCACTGAAGCTTTCTTT. Protein: CASSLGPGSTEAFF.

In this sample, this clonotype is medium-sized (0.01 to 0.1%). This sequence joins TRBV29-1 and TRBJ2-5, with 14 nucleotides matching TRBD2. This CDR3 contains 16 residues. CDR1 is SQVTM and CDR2 is ANQGSEA in the germline V gene. The V segment lost 7 bases and the J segment 5 bases; nucleotides outside the gene matches: 12. The CDR3 DNA reads as TGCAGCGGGAACGGACTAGCGGGAGGTTTCCGGGAGACCCAGTACTTC. Translation: CSGNGLAGGFRETQYF.

This clonotype was seen ten or more times. V usage is TRBV6-1 and J usage is TRBJ2-1; the D call may be TRBD1 or TRBD2 (5 bases each). This CDR3 comprises 11 residues. V lost 7 bases to trimming and J lost 13 bases, with 14 bases between them. Per germline, CDR1 MNHNS and CDR2 SASEGT. The CDR3 DNA sequence: TGTGCCAGCAAGTACGGGACCAGCCAGTTCTTC. As protein: CASKYGTSQFF.

The rearrangement links TRBV19 to TRBJ2-1; 10 positions agree with TRBD2. CDR1 is LNHDA, CDR2 SQIVND, per germline (reference sequence). J lost 4 bases, V lost 7 bases, and 10 bases had no gene match. CDR3 length equals 16 residues. The CDR3 DNA is TGTGCCAGTATGACTAGCGGGCAGAGTATTTACAATGAGCAGTTCTTC. Encoded protein: CASMTSGQSIYNEQFF.

The chain uses TRBV5-1 and TRBJ2-3; D is possibly TRBD2 (6 bases). The CDR3 has 14 residues. Germline V lookup: CDR1 SGHRS, CDR2 YFSETQ. V lost 3 bases to trimming and J lost 1 base, with 9 bases between them. CDR3 DNA sequence: TGCGCCAGCAGCTCGGGGGTAGGCACAGATACGCAGTATTTT. Protein sequence: CASSSGVGTDTQYF.

On this clonotype itself: The junction differs from germline at one of its ends, possibly a read error. The V call is TRBV2, the J call TRBJ2-3, with D possibly TRBD1 on 5 matching bases. Germline V gene data show CDR1 as SNHLY and CDR2 as FYNNEI. There are 11 residues in the CDR3. Here the CDR3 DNA reads TGCGTCAGCACAAGGGGTGATACGCAGTATTTT. Translation: CVSTRGDTQYF.

The sample holds many counts of this clonotype. The chain employs TRBV7-2 and TRBJ2-4; 9 bases are shared with TRBD2. The germline CDR1 and CDR2 sequences are SGHTA and FQGNSA. The CDR3 length is 17 residues. Trimming cost V 1 base and J 9 bases; bases outside gene matches: 13. The DNA for the CDR3 is TGTGCCAGCAGCTTAGATGGGCGGGGGGGCTTAACGGCCATTCAGTACTTC. Residues: CASSLDGRGGLTAIQYF.

The chain carries TRBV9 and TRBJ2-6; no clear D gene. The CDR3 has 15 amino acids. The germline CDR1 and CDR2 sequences are SGDLS and YYNGEE. V dropped 4 bases and J dropped 1 base, with 9 bases sitting between them. The CDR3 here is CASSPKGSGANVLTF. CDR3 DNA sequence: TGTGCCAGCAGCCCCAAGGGATCTGGGGCCAACGTCCTGACTTTC.

This clonotype was found many times. This chain links TRBV7-9 with TRBJ2-5; no reliable D call. The CDR3 sequence is 12 residues long. Trimming shortened V by 1 base and J by 5 bases, and 5 bases separated the two germline ends. Germline assignment: CDR1 SEHNR and CDR2 FQNEAQ (reference sequence). The CDR3 bases are TGTGCCAGCAGCTTAGGGTTGGAGACCCAGTACTTC. Its protein is CASSLGLETQYF.

The V call is TRBV29-1, the J call TRBJ2-3; the D gene is possibly TRBD1 (5 bases). The CDR3 extends over 14 amino acids. The germline V gene has CDR1 SQVTM and CDR2 ANQGSEA. Trimming removed 8 bases from V and 3 bases from J, with 18 bases in between. CDR3 protein: CSKKVDTSTDTQYF. As DNA, the CDR3 is TGCAGCAAGAAGGTGGACACCTCAACAGATACGCAGTATTTT.

This clonotype was recorded many times. The V call is TRBV2, the J call TRBJ1-2; D perhaps matches TRBD1 (5 bases). The CDR3 runs 14 residues. CDR1 and CDR2 from the germline V gene are SNHLY and FYNNEI. Trimming shortened V by 1 base and J by 4 bases, and 10 bases separated the two germline ends. The chain's CDR3 is CASSEETGVYGYTF. The CDR3 nucleotides are TGTGCCAGCAGTGAAGAGACGGGGGTCTATGGCTACACCTTC.

There are many counts of this clonotype. The genes are TRBV6-2 or TRBV6-3 and TRBJ1-5, with D possibly matching TRBD1 (5 bases). The CDR3 is 15 amino acids. V was shortened by 6 bases and J by 2 bases, with 14 bases between the two germline ends. CDR1 is MNHEY and CDR2 is SVGEGT in the germline V gene. Here the CDR3 reads CASRKRGSGNQPQHF. In DNA form, the CDR3 reads TGTGCCAGCAGAAAACGGGGGTCTGGCAATCAGCCCCAGCATTTT.

The gene calls are TRBV7-2 and TRBJ2-2, with 8 bases aligning to TRBD2. Germline CDR1 SGHTA, CDR2 FQGNSA. J lost 1 base, V lost 4 bases, and 2 bases had no gene match. The CDR3 extends over 15 amino acids. The CDR3 reads CASSSAGGNTGELFF. CDR3 nucleotide sequence: TGTGCCAGCAGCTCCGCGGGGGGGAACACCGGGGAGCTGTTTTTT.

As concerns this clonotype: A far larger clone is just one base off, so this is likely a read error. The rearrangement uses TRBV5-4 and TRBJ1-2; tentative D call: TRBD1 (6 bases). Germline V lookup: CDR1 SGHNT, CDR2 YYREEE (reference sequence). The CDR3 has 13 residues. The CDR3 nucleotides read TGTGCCAGCAGCCCCGCCACTTACGGGGGCTACAGCTTC. Translation gives CASSPATYGGYSF. The entire variable domain, with the rest obtained from reference TRBV5-4 and TRBJ1-2, is as follows: ETGVTQSPTHLIKTRGQQVTLRCSSQSGHNTVSWYQQALGQGPQFIFQYYREEENGRGNFPPRFSGLQFPNYSSELNVNALELDDSALYLCASSPATYGGYSFGSGTRLTVV.

This clonotype was detected a few times. This chain uses TRBV20-1 with TRBJ2-1, with 14 positions matching TRBD2. Germline CDR1 and CDR2: DFQATT and SNEGSKA (reference sequence). The junction had 11 bases not matched to a gene; V was cut back by 4 bases and J by 9 bases. The CDR3 totals 16 residues. The CDR3 DNA reads TGCAGTGCTACCCGATGGACTAGCGGGAGGACCGGTGAGCAGTTCTTC. Translation gives CSATRWTSGRTGEQFF.

This clonotype was counted only a few times. The chain recombines TRBV9 with TRBJ2-5, with 11 bases aligning to TRBD2. CDR1 and CDR2 (germline): SGDLS, YYNGEE. CDR3 size: 15 residues. Unmatched junction bases numbered 5, after V lost 2 bases and J lost 5 bases. The CDR3 nucleotides read TGTGCCAGCAGCGTTTCTAGCGGGGGGCGGGAGACCCAGTACTTC. Protein: CASSVSSGGRETQYF.

The chain joins TRBV11-3 to TRBJ1-1; perhaps TRBD1 as D (6 bases). Trimming shortened V by 0 bases and J by 5 bases, and 13 bases separated the two germline ends. CDR3 length: 15 residues. Per germline, CDR1 SGHNT and CDR2 YENEEA. The CDR3 DNA reads as TGTGCCAGCAGCTTAGACCCAGGGGCGGTGACTGAAGCTTTCTTT. Residues: CASSLDPGAVTEAFF.

This clonotype was seen ten or more times. V is TRBV29-1 and J is TRBJ1-1, with D maybe TRBD1 (6 bases). Trimming cost V 4 bases and J 5 bases, with 17 bases left between them. The CDR3 loop spans 14 amino acids. CDR1 SQVTM and CDR2 ANQGSEA come from the germline V gene. CDR3 protein: CSVVGGQGGTEAFF. CDR3 nucleotide sequence: TGCAGCGTTGTTGGGGGACAAGGGGGTACTGAAGCTTTCTTT.

This clonotype was recorded at least ten times. The chain employs TRBV27 and TRBJ2-3; either TRBD1 or TRBD2 may fit D (5 bases each). Germline CDR1 and CDR2: MNHEY and SMNVEV (reference sequence). Trimming cost V 6 bases and J 4 bases, with 26 bases left between them. This CDR3 is 18 amino acids long. The CDR3 reads CASRGPATNRRGSDTQYF. CDR3 sequence (DNA): TGTGCCAGCAGGGGACCGGCCACAAACAGGAGAGGGTCAGATACGCAGTATTTT.

This clonotype has a count of ten or more. This sequence joins TRBV4-2 and TRBJ2-1; the match to TRBD1 covers 10 bases. CDR1 and CDR2 from the germline V gene are LGHNA and YNFKEQ. V trimming: 1 base; J trimming: 6 bases; junction bases outside the gene matches: 3. The CDR3 spans 15 residues. The CDR3 DNA reads as TGTGCCAGCAGCCAAGGGACAGGGGGGGGCAATGAGCAGTTCTTC. It yields the protein CASSQGTGGGNEQFF.

This chain links TRBV9 with TRBJ2-1, with 8 bases matching TRBD2. V was clipped by 2 bases and J by 9 bases; unmatched bases: 19. From germline, CDR1 is SGDLS and CDR2 YYNGEE. The CDR3 loop spans 18 amino acids. The CDR3: CASSVPGLVDTWECEQFF. CDR3 bases: TGTGCCAGCAGCGTTCCGGGACTAGTTGATACCTGGGAGTGTGAGCAGTTCTTC.

V gene TRBV3-1 combines with J gene TRBJ2-5; TRBD2 matches at 8 bases. The junction had 12 bases not matched to a gene; V was cut back by 1 base and J by 5 bases. The germline V gene has CDR1 LGHDT and CDR2 YNNKEL (reference sequence). The CDR3 consists of 17 residues. CDR3 region: CASSQGISGAHRETQYF. The CDR3 region has the DNA TGTGCCAGCAGCCAAGGAATTAGCGGGGCCCACCGGGAGACCCAGTACTTC.

Notes on this clonotype: A far larger clone is a single base away, which makes a read error likely. The CDR3 loop reads CASSLRGVSADTQYF. The CDR3 nucleotides are TGTGCCAGCAGCTTGAGGGGCGTTTCCGCAGATACGCAGTATTTT. J is TRBJ2-3 and V is TRBV5-8, with D perhaps TRBD1 (5 bases). The CDR3 has 15 amino acids. Germline lookup yields CDR1 SGHTS and CDR2 YDEGEE. V lost 1 base, J lost 4 bases, and 13 bases lay in between.